Below are 7 T cell receptor beta chains sequenced from a single sample in a study of CD8+ T cells in alopecia areata. This sample's treatment: oral pan-JAK inhibitor, 5-10 mg twice daily. TCR sequencing used cDNA made by reverse transcription of extracted RNA. Method: immunoSEQ multiplex PCR; TCRdb's copy keeps in-frame clones and lacks some. This sample has around 290,000 clones, with about three fifths found just once. Sequencing used CD4+ T cells sorted from blood, obtained at week 24, from a patient treated with tofacitinib. These TCRs come from a human donor with alopecia areata.

Here the CDR3 reads CASSQEPIRPLGSGETQYF. CDR3 in DNA: TGTGCCAGCAGCCAAGAACCAATTAGACCCCTTGGTAGTGGGGAGACCCAGTACTTC. The V gene is TRBV4-2, the J gene TRBJ2-5; D is unclear. V lost 0 bases and J 5 bases, leaving 25 bases between the germline ends. Germline V gives CDR1 LGHNA, CDR2 YNFKEQ. The CDR3 spans 19 residues.

This chain links TRBV7-9 with TRBJ2-1; no definite D call. This CDR3 contains 11 residues. From germline, CDR1 is SEHNR and CDR2 FQNEAQ (reference sequence). V was trimmed by 5 bases and J by 8 bases, leaving 7 bases between them. DNA of the CDR3: TGTGCCAGCAGCACCCGGGATGAGCAGTTCTTC. Its translation: CASSTRDEQFF.

This clone was counted a few times. This chain joins TRBV11-2 and TRBJ2-7, with 10 bases matching TRBD1. The junction had 5 bases not matched to a gene; V was cut back by 1 base and J by 5 bases. This CDR3 region has 15 residues. Germline CDR1 SGHAT, CDR2 FQNNGV. CDR3: CASSLAGQGYNEQYF. CDR3 DNA: TGTGCCAGCAGCTTAGCGGGACAGGGGTATAACGAGCAGTACTTC.

This clone turned up a few times. The rearrangement uses TRBV5-4 and TRBJ1-1; D is unresolved. CDR1 is SGHNT, CDR2 YYREEE, per germline (reference sequence). This CDR3 spans 14 amino acids. V lost 3 bases, J lost 0 bases, and 9 bases lay in between. In nucleotides, the CDR3 is TGTGCCAGCAGCTCATCAGTAATGAACACTGAAGCTTTCTTT. Its protein is CASSSSVMNTEAFF.

This chain uses TRBV20-1 with TRBJ2-2; the D is unclear. The germline CDR1 and CDR2 sequences are DFQATT and SNEGSKA (reference sequence). Trimming removed 6 bases at V and 4 bases at J, with 6 bases between. The CDR3 covers 11 residues. The CDR3 loop is CSAASTGELFF. Here the CDR3 DNA reads TGCAGTGCCGCTAGCACCGGGGAGCTGTTTTTT.

This clone was counted only a few times. The same CDR3 can be traced to other DNA sequences in this sample. The CDR3 coding sequence is TGTGCCAGCAGCTTGGCGGGTGGGGAGACCCAGTACTTC. It encodes CASSLAGGETQYF. This chain uses TRBV5-5 with TRBJ2-5; D uncertain. CDR1 is SGHKS, CDR2 YYEKEE, per germline (reference sequence). The CDR3 is 13 amino acids. Trimming removed 0 bases from V and 5 bases from J, with 8 bases in between.

Only a few counts were recorded for this clone. The J gene is TRBJ2-1, the V gene TRBV5-1; the match to TRBD1 covers 8 bases. Germline CDR1 is SGHRS and CDR2 is YFSETQ. J lost 0 bases, V lost 1 base, and 3 bases had no gene match. The CDR3 totals 16 residues. CDR3 in DNA: TGCGCCAGCAGCTTGACAGGGGGAGGCTCCTACAATGAGCAGTTCTTC. Its protein is CASSLTGGGSYNEQFF.